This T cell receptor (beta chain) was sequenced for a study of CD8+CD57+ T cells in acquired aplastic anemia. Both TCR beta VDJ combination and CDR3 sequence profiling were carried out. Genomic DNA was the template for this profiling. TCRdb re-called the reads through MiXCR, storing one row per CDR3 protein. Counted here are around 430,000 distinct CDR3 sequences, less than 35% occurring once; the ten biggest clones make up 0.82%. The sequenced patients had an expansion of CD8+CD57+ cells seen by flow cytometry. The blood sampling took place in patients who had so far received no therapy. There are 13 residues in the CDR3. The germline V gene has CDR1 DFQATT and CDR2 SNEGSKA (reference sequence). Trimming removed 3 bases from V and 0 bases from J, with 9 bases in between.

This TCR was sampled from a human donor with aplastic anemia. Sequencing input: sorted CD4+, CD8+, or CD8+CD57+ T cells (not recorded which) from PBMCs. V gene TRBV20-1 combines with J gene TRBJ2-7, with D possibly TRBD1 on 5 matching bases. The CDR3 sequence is CSARDTSSYEQYF. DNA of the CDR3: TGCAGTGCTAGGGACACAAGCTCCTACGAGCAGTACTTC.